A selection of T cell receptor beta chains follows, all from one sample in a study of cytomegalovirus exposure and HLA in healthy donors. The repertoire was sequenced with immunoSEQ multiplex PCR; TCRdb's copy has only in-frame clones and lacks some. Among 250,000 to 350,000 clones listed, around 90% were seen once. Sequencing used PBMCs. Receptors were obtained from a woman in her thirties in good health and CMV-seropositive. CDR3s include the opening cysteine and the closing phenylalanine or tryptophan. A D gene is named only where the DNA matches it firmly. The size of a clone is reported for some rows only, either as once, few or many, or as a class for expanded clones.

length	V	D	size	J	CDR3	DNA
13	TRBV7-9	NA	NA	TRBJ1-1	CASSTGQYTEAFF	TGTGCCAGCAGCACCGGACAGTACACTGAAGCTTTCTTT
14	TRBV5-6	NA	NA	TRBJ1-1	CASSLIGVDTEAFF	TGTGCCAGCAGCCTGATAGGGGTTGACACTGAAGCTTTCTTT
15	TRBV6-6	TRBD2	NA	TRBJ2-5	CASSYFAGGQETQYF	TGTGCCAGCAGTTACTTTGCGGGGGGCCAAGAGACCCAGTACTTC
13	TRBV15	NA	NA	TRBJ1-1	CATQATRTRKAFF	TGTGCCACCCAGGCAACTAGGACAAGGAAAGCTTTCTTT
16	TRBV5-1	NA	NA	TRBJ2-1	CASSAGGSTSYNEQFF	TGCGCCAGCAGCGCTGGTGGGTCGACATCCTACAATGAGCAGTTCTTC
14	TRBV9	NA	once	TRBJ1-1	CASSVEDRNTEAFF	TGTGCCAGCAGCGTAGAGGACAGAAACACTGAAGCTTTCTTT
14	TRBV29-1	TRBD2	once	TRBJ2-3	CSVVPGGAGDTQYF	TGCAGCGTTGTCCCCGGGGGGGCAGGAGATACGCAGTATTTT
13	TRBV5-5	NA	NA	TRBJ1-5	CASSLVTGQPQHF	TGTGCCAGCAGCCTCGTAACAGGTCAGCCCCAGCATTTT
16	TRBV28	NA	NA	TRBJ1-1	CASSFESKGSNTEAFF	TGTGCCAGCAGTTTTGAGTCCAAGGGGAGTAACACTGAAGCTTTCTTT
14	TRBV6-1	NA	NA	TRBJ1-5	CASSENGVRQPQHF	TGTGCCAGCAGTGAAAACGGAGTCAGGCAGCCCCAGCATTTT
16	TRBV9	NA	NA	TRBJ1-1	CASSPQSGRVNTEAFF	TGTGCCAGCAGCCCCCAATCGGGACGGGTGAACACTGAAGCTTTCTTT
17	TRBV7-9	TRBD2	NA	TRBJ2-7	CASSSASGGTDSYEQYF	TGTGCCAGCAGCTCCGCTAGCGGGGGGACGGACTCCTACGAGCAGTACTTC
17	TRBV5-1	TRBD2	NA	TRBJ2-1	CASSGTSGSSRGNEQFF	TGCGCCAGCAGCGGGACTAGCGGGAGTTCTCGAGGGAATGAGCAGTTCTTC
14	TRBV5-4	NA	few	TRBJ1-2	CASSPPGGTYGYTF	TGTGCCAGCAGCCCCCCCGGGGGTACGTATGGCTACACCTTC
11	TRBV29-1	NA	NA	TRBJ2-1	CSVGAPNEQFF	TGCAGCGTTGGAGCACCCAATGAGCAGTTCTTC
13	TRBV4-3	NA	NA	TRBJ2-1	CASSQGSMSEQFF	TGCGCCAGCAGCCAAGGGTCAATGAGTGAGCAGTTCTTC
13	TRBV27	NA	once	TRBJ2-5	CASSPVGWETQYF	TGTGCCAGCAGCCCCGTTGGGTGGGAGACCCAGTACTTC
14	TRBV9	NA	NA	TRBJ1-3	CASSVRDSGNTIYF	TGTGCCAGCAGCGTCAGGGATTCAGGAAACACCATATATTTT
15	TRBV5-1	NA	NA	TRBJ2-3	CASSFRDEITDTQYF	TGCGCCAGCAGCTTCAGGGACGAGATCACAGATACGCAGTATTTT
15	TRBV6-6	TRBD2	NA	TRBJ2-5	CASRTTSGAQETQYF	TGTGCCAGCAGAACCACTAGCGGGGCACAAGAGACCCAGTACTTC
18	TRBV5-1	TRBD2	NA	TRBJ2-6	CASSLRLAGTSGANVLTF	TGCGCCAGCAGCTTAAGGTTAGCGGGGACCTCTGGGGCCAACGTCCTGACTTTC
11	TRBV20-1	NA	NA	TRBJ2-6	CSAPSTAVLTF	TGCAGTGCTCCCTCGACAGCCGTCCTGACTTTC
15	TRBV9	NA	few	TRBJ2-7	CASSVVGEQGYEQYF	TGTGCCAGCAGCGTAGTAGGGGAACAGGGCTACGAGCAGTACTTC
14	TRBV5-6	TRBD1	NA	TRBJ2-7	CASSYIDRAYEQYF	TGTGCCAGCAGCTATATCGACAGGGCCTACGAGCAGTACTTC
16	TRBV7-8	TRBD2	NA	TRBJ2-5	CASSSPEAGGGETQYF	TGTGCCAGCAGCTCACCAGAAGCGGGGGGCGGAGAGACCCAGTACTTC
15	TRBV6-5	NA	once	TRBJ2-1	CASSPGQSSYNEQFF	TGTGCCAGCAGCCCCGGACAGTCCTCCTACAATGAGCAGTTCTTC
14	TRBV27	NA	NA	TRBJ1-2	CASSLRTKNYGYTF	TGTGCCAGCAGTCTGAGGACAAAGAACTATGGCTACACCTTC
17	TRBV4-2	TRBD2	NA	TRBJ2-1	CASSQVVGGRARSEQFF	TGTGCCAGCAGCCAAGTGGTCGGCGGGAGGGCCCGGAGTGAGCAGTTCTTC
14	TRBV5-1	NA	once	TRBJ2-7	CASSLAISSYEQYF	TGCGCCAGCAGCTTGGCTATTAGCTCCTACGAGCAGTACTTC
15	TRBV27	NA	NA	TRBJ1-5	CASSFSRGGNQPQHF	TGTGCCAGCAGTTTTTCGAGGGGGGGCAATCAGCCCCAGCATTTT
14	TRBV5-4	TRBD2	NA	TRBJ2-1	CASSPSGRDNEQFF	TGTGCCAGCAGCCCTAGCGGGAGGGACAATGAGCAGTTCTTC
14	TRBV15	NA	NA	TRBJ1-2	CATSRDKGLSGYTF	TGTGCCACCAGCAGAGATAAGGGCCTTTCTGGCTACACCTTC
14	TRBV30	NA	NA	TRBJ1-1	CAWSSIHHGRVAFF	TGTGCCTGGAGTTCAATTCACCACGGGCGAGTTGCTTTCTTT
16	TRBV27	NA	NA	TRBJ2-5	CASSQGVGGRKETQYF	TGTGCCAGCAGTCAGGGGGTCGGGGGGCGGAAAGAGACCCAGTACTTC
15	TRBV11-1	NA	NA	TRBJ1-3	CASSLGFLSGNTIYF	TGTGCCAGCAGCCTTGGTTTTCTCTCTGGAAACACCATATATTTT
15	TRBV5-6	TRBD1	once	TRBJ1-2	CASSSGTGGFYGYTF	TGTGCCAGCAGTTCCGGGACAGGGGGCTTCTATGGCTACACCTTC
14	TRBV7-2	NA	NA	TRBJ2-7	CASSSQRGLYEQYF	TGTGCCAGCAGCTCCCAACGGGGCCTCTACGAGCAGTACTTC
17	TRBV29-1	NA	NA	TRBJ2-7	CSVETSAAQGVRYEQYF	TGCAGCGTTGAAACTTCCGCCGCTCAGGGAGTCCGCTACGAGCAGTACTTC
13	TRBV30	NA	few	TRBJ1-2	CAWSVQGPYGYTF	TGTGCCTGGAGTGTACAGGGACCCTATGGCTACACCTTC
16	TRBV7-6	NA	NA	TRBJ1-3	CASSDDRTRPGNTIYF	TGTGCCAGCAGCGACGACAGGACCCGACCTGGAAACACCATATATTTT
16	TRBV6-5	TRBD1	NA	TRBJ1-2	CASSYSKDRHFYGYTF	TGTGCCAGCAGTTACTCGAAGGACAGGCATTTCTATGGCTACACCTTC
14	TRBV6-5	NA	NA	TRBJ1-4	CASSQDVIGEKLFF	TGTGCCAGCAGCCAGGACGTAATAGGGGAAAAACTGTTTTTT
18	TRBV2	TRBD1	NA	TRBJ1-3	CASSVDRARSLSGNTIYF	TGTGCCAGCAGTGTTGACAGGGCTAGAAGCCTCTCTGGAAACACCATATATTTT
14	TRBV30	NA	NA	TRBJ2-7	CAWSVRDADYEQYF	TGTGCCTGGAGTGTACGTGACGCAGACTACGAGCAGTACTTC
17	TRBV4-3	TRBD1	NA	TRBJ2-7	CASSQADRGATTYEQYF	TGCGCCAGCAGCCAAGCGGACAGGGGCGCAACTACCTACGAGCAGTACTTC
12	TRBV2	NA	NA	TRBJ1-6	CASSYINSPLHF	TGTGCCAGCAGTTACATTAATTCACCCCTCCACTTT
13	TRBV2	NA	NA	TRBJ2-7	CASTQDSTYEQYF	TGTGCCAGCACCCAGGACAGTACCTACGAGCAGTACTTC
15	TRBV7-8	NA	few	TRBJ2-3	CASRTTGPSTDTQYF	TGTGCCAGCAGGACCACAGGTCCTAGCACAGATACGCAGTATTTT
14	TRBV6-5	TRBD1	NA	TRBJ1-4	CASSSGGLGEKLFF	TGTGCCAGCAGTTCAGGGGGATTAGGAGAAAAACTGTTTTTT
12	TRBV7-8	NA	NA	TRBJ1-1	CATTLGVNEAFF	TGTGCCACCACCCTAGGCGTTAATGAAGCTTTCTTT
13	TRBV7-9	NA	NA	TRBJ1-6	CASSLTGLGALHF	TGTGCCAGCAGCTTAACAGGTCTGGGGGCCCTCCACTTT
14	TRBV7-2	NA	NA	TRBJ2-2	CASSSTVGTGELFF	TGTGCCAGCAGCTCTACGGTGGGCACCGGGGAGCTGTTTTTT
16	TRBV4-2	TRBD2	NA	TRBJ2-5	CASSQGHAGAPETQYF	TGTGCCAGCAGCCAGGGCCACGCGGGAGCCCCTGAGACCCAGTACTTC
11	TRBV30	NA	NA	TRBJ2-3	CAWAGADTQYF	TGTGCCTGGGCGGGCGCAGATACGCAGTATTTT
13	TRBV27	NA	few	TRBJ1-6	CASSLGVGSPLHF	TGTGCCAGCAGTTTAGGTGTAGGGTCACCCCTCCACTTT